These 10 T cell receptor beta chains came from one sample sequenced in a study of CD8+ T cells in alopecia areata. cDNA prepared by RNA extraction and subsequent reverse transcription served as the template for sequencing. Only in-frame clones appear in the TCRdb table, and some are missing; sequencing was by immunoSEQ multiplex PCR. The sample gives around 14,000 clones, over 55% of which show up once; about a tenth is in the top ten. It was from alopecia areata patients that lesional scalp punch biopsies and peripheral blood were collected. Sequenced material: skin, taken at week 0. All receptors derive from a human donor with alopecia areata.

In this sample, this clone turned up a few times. The CDR3 DNA reads as TGCGCCAGCAGCCCCCGGGACAGGGGAAGCGGCTACACCTTC. It encodes CASSPRDRGSGYTF. The chain carries TRBV4-1 and TRBJ1-2, with 10 bases matching TRBD1. The CDR3 sequence is 14 residues long. Germline V gene sequence: CDR1 MGHRA, CDR2 YSYEKL. The V gene end was trimmed by 4 bases and the J gene end by 8 bases; junction bases not matched to a gene: 7.

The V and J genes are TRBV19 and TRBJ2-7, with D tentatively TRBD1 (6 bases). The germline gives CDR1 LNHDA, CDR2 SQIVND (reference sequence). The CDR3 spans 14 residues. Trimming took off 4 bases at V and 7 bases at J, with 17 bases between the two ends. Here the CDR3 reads CASSTYRAGEEQYF. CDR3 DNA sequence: TGTGCCAGTAGTACCTACAGGGCGGGCGAAGAGCAGTACTTC.

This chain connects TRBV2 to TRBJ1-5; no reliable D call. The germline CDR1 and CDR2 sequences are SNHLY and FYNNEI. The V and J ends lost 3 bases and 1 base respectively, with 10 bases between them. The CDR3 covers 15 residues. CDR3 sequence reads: CASSETSTSNQPQHF. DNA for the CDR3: TGTGCCAGCAGTGAGACCAGCACCAGCAATCAGCCCCAGCATTTT.

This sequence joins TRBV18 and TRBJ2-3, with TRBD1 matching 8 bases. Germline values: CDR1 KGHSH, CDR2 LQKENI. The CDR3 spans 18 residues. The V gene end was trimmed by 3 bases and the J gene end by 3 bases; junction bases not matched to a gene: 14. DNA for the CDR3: TGTGCCAGCTCACCGCTCACTCGGACAGGGAAGGGGACAGATACGCAGTATTTT. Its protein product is CASSPLTRTGKGTDTQYF.

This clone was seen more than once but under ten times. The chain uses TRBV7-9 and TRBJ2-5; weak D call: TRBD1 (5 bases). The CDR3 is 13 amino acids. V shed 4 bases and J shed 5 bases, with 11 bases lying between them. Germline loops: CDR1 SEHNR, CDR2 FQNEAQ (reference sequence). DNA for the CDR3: TGTGCCAGCAGCTCGTATGGGGCGGAGACCCAGTACTTC. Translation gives CASSSYGAETQYF.

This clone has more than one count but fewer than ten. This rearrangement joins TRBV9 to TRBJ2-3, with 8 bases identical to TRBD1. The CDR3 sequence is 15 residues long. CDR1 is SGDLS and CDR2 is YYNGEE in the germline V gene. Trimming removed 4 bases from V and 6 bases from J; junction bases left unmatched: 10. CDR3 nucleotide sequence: TGTGCCAGCAGCCCCAGGGGGCAGGGGACGGATACGCAGTATTTT. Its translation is CASSPRGQGTDTQYF.

The CDR3 region has the DNA TGTGCCAGCAGCCAAGAATCGGCAGCGAACACTGAAGCTTTCTTT. Protein: CASSQESAANTEAFF. The chain couples TRBV4-2 to TRBJ1-1; D is uncertain. The ends were cut back, 0 bases at V and 1 base at J, with 9 bases in the middle. CDR1 and CDR2 (germline): LGHNA, YNFKEQ. CDR3 length: 15 residues.

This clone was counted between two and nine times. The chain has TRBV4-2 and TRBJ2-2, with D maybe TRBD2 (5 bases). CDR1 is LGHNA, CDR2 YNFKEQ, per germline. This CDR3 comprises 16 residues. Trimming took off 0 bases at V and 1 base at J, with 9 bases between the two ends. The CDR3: CASSQEGSGNTGELFF. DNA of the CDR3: TGTGCCAGCAGCCAAGAAGGGAGCGGGAACACCGGGGAGCTGTTTTTT.

The CDR3 DNA reads TGTGCCAGCAAGGGTCCGCTAAACACCGGGGAGCTGTTTTTT. It encodes CASKGPLNTGELFF. This chain links TRBV6-5 with TRBJ2-2, with D unclear. Looked up from germline, CDR1 is MNHEY and CDR2 is SVGAGI. The germline V and J ends were trimmed by 7 bases and 2 bases, with 11 bases remaining between them. The CDR3 runs to 14 residues.

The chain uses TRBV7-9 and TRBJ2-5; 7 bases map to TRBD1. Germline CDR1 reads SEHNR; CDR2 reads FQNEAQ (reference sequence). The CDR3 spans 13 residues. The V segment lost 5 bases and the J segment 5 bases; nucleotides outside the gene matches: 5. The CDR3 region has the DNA TGTGCCAGCAGCCGGGACAGCGGTGAGACCCAGTACTTC. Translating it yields CASSRDSGETQYF. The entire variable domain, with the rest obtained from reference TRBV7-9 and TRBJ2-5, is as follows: DTGVSQNPRHKITKRGQNVTFRCDPISEHNRLYWYRQTLGQGPEFLTYFQNEAQLEKSRLLSDRFSAERPKGSFSTLEIQRTEQGDSAMYLCASSRDSGETQYFGPGTRLLVL.